The 12 T cell receptor beta chains listed next were all sequenced from one sample in a study of blood T cell repertoires in COVID-19. The data were produced by immunoSEQ multiplex PCR, yet TCRdb's version contains in-frame clones alone and is incomplete. Of tens of thousands of clones listed, approximately 93% were seen once; the top ten hold roughly 0.93%. The sequenced material came from peripheral blood. Receptor source: a male donor with active COVID-19.

The chain joins TRBV3-1 (or the pseudogene TRBV3-2) to TRBJ2-1; TRBD2 is a possible D gene (6 bases). The CDR3 sequence is 16 residues long. V was trimmed by 4 bases and J by 5 bases, leaving 18 bases between them. Germline V gives CDR1 LGHDT, CDR2 YNNKEL (reference sequence). DNA of the CDR3: TGTGCCAGCAGCCCACTTGGGCGCGGGGTCAACAATGAGCAGTTCTTC. Its protein product is CASSPLGRGVNNEQFF.

The gene calls are TRBV27 and TRBJ2-1; 11 nucleotides agree with TRBD1. Losses at the gene ends were 8 bases for V and 5 bases for J; bases not matched to a gene: 8. Germline lookup yields CDR1 MNHEY and CDR2 SMNVEV (reference sequence). This CDR3 comprises 15 residues. This chain's CDR3 is CASQPWGQGDNEQFF. CDR3 sequence (DNA): TGTGCCAGCCAACCGTGGGGACAGGGGGACAATGAGCAGTTCTTC.

The chain recombines TRBV18 with TRBJ1-6; tentatively, D is TRBD1 (6 bases). The V gene lost 6 bases and the J gene lost 5 bases, with 14 bases spanning the gap. Germline V gene sequence: CDR1 KGHSH, CDR2 LQKENI. The CDR3 runs to 15 residues. In DNA form, the CDR3 reads TGTGCCAGCTCGCGCGGACAGTCGGATAATTCACCCCTCCACTTT. Its translation is CASSRGQSDNSPLHF.

About this clone itself: Other DNA sequences in this sample translate to the same CDR3. The chain links TRBV18 to TRBJ2-5; D unresolved. V gave up 2 bases and J gave up 2 bases, with 6 bases separating them. The CDR3 consists of 13 residues. The germline V gene encodes CDR1 KGHSH and CDR2 LQKENI. CDR3 in DNA: TGTGCCAGCTCACCATCCCCACAAGAGACCCAGTACTTC. Translation gives CASSPSPQETQYF.

The V and J genes are TRBV7-3 and TRBJ2-1; TRBD1 matches 8 bases. The germline V gene has CDR1 SGHTA and CDR2 FQGTGA. The CDR3 is 15 amino acids. J lost 9 bases, V lost 4 bases, and 11 bases had no gene match. This CDR3 is CASSSAQGARREQFF. The CDR3 DNA follows: TGTGCCAGCAGCTCGGCGCAGGGGGCGCGACGTGAGCAGTTCTTC.

The gene calls are TRBV5-4 and TRBJ2-5; D possibly corresponds to TRBD2 (5 bases). CDR1 and CDR2 (germline): SGHNT, YYREEE (reference sequence). This CDR3 has 13 amino acids. Trimming cost V 6 bases and J 3 bases, with 12 bases left between them. CDR3 bases: TGTGCCAGCAACGACCCCGGGGAAGAGACCCAGTACTTC. It codes for CASNDPGEETQYF.

This clone was counted between two and nine times. The genes are TRBV3-1 (or the pseudogene TRBV3-2) and TRBJ1-5, with TRBD1 matching over 7 bases. V gave up 3 bases and J gave up 0 bases; unmatched junction bases: 5. The germline CDR1 and CDR2 sequences are LGHDT and YNNKEL (reference sequence). The CDR3 totals 16 residues. This CDR3 is CASSQRGQHSNQPQHF. The DNA of the CDR3 is TGTGCCAGCAGCCAGAGGGGACAGCATAGCAATCAGCCCCAGCATTTT.

The chain links TRBV7-2 to TRBJ1-2; 7 bases align to TRBD1. The CDR3 loop spans 14 amino acids. V shed 3 bases, J shed 5 bases, and the junction held 6 bases outside the gene matches. In germline, CDR1 is SGHTA, CDR2 FQGNSA. In DNA, the CDR3 is TGTGCCAGCAGCTTCCAGACAGGGTCATATGGCTACACCTTC. It is translated as CASSFQTGSYGYTF.

The V call is TRBV6-2 or TRBV6-3, the J call TRBJ2-1, with D unresolved. This CDR3 spans 11 amino acids. Germline loops: CDR1 MNHEY, CDR2 SVGEGT. V was pared by 2 bases and J by 8 bases, with 4 bases between. CDR3 nucleotide sequence: TGTGCCAGCAGTTACGAGGATGAGCAGTTCTTC. Translated: CASSYEDEQFF.

J is TRBJ2-3 and V is TRBV7-2; D perhaps matches TRBD2 (5 bases). The germline CDR1 and CDR2 sequences are SGHTA and FQGNSA. Trimming cost V 5 bases and J 9 bases, with 15 bases left between them. The CDR3 extends over 13 amino acids. The CDR3 spells CASSQMTGRTQYF. CDR3 sequence (DNA): TGTGCCAGCAGCCAAATGACGGGAAGAACGCAGTATTTT.

V gene TRBV7-2 combines with J gene TRBJ2-5, with TRBD1 identical over 9 bases. This CDR3 region has 15 residues. The V segment lost 4 bases and the J segment 1 base; nucleotides outside the gene matches: 4. CDR1 and CDR2 from the germline V gene are SGHTA and FQGNSA. Written as DNA, the CDR3 is TGTGCCAGCAGCTACAGGGGGCCACCCCAAGAGACCCAGTACTTC. Encoded protein: CASSYRGPPQETQYF.

The chain uses TRBV6-2 or TRBV6-3 and TRBJ2-7; D possibly corresponds to TRBD2 (5 bases). Germline V gene data show CDR1 as MNHEY and CDR2 as SVGEGT. The CDR3 loop spans 13 amino acids. V dropped 5 bases and J dropped 3 bases, with 11 bases sitting between them. The CDR3, as DNA: TGTGCCAGCAGTGCCGGGGAGATCTACGAGCAGTACTTC. As protein: CASSAGEIYEQYF.